This T cell receptor (beta chain) was identified during a study of blood T cell repertoires in COVID-19. On the study more broadly: COVID-19 samples collected from the United States, Italy and Spain covered acute and convalescent phases. In each case, the material was cDNA or gDNA derived from T cells, B-cell-depleted T cells, or PBMCs.

The authors' processing: Researchers report that nucleated cell counts were estimated from reference gene primer amplification. Profiling relied on immunoSEQ multiplex PCR, and the TCRdb table lists in-frame clones only, not all of them. V and J calls and clone size come straight from that table; D and trimming were deduced from the DNA. The sample contains a few hundred thousand clones, about 90% of which appear only once. The study drew participants aged roughly 18 to 89 years from about two dozen US areas. The CDR3 has 15 residues. Germline values: CDR1 LNHNV, CDR2 YYDKDF (reference sequence). J lost 5 bases, V lost 5 bases, and 9 bases had no gene match.

This chain uses TRBV15 with TRBJ2-1; 7 positions agree with TRBD2. Material for sequencing was PBMCs or T cells enriched from blood (not recorded which). The receptor's source is a human donor in a cohort exposed to, infected with or recovered from COVID-19 (not recorded which). The donor label of this sample is uncertain. In nucleotides, the CDR3 is TGTGCCACCAGCCCGCTAGCGGAGGGAGACAATGAGCAGTTCTTC. Translated: CATSPLAEGDNEQFF.